This TCR beta chain is from a study of regulatory T cells in long-lasting Graves disease. Many counts were recorded for this clonotype. TCR beta libraries were built with iRepertoire HTBI primers and Arm-PCR of CDR3 regions. TCRdb reprocessed the multiplex PCR reads with MiXCR, giving one entry per CDR3 protein. The profile shows 450,000 or so distinct CDR3 sequences, less than 25% of them singletons. Time point noted: persistent/refractory GD, antithyroid drugs over 5 years with positive TRAb. Construction of the TCR library relied on RNA isolated from PBMCs. CDR3 size: 15 residues. The V gene's germline CDR1 is MDHEN and CDR2 SYDVKM. Trimming cost V 2 bases and J 7 bases; bases outside gene matches: 5.

This TCR derives from a female donor with Graves disease. The genes are TRBV28 and TRBJ1-6, with 7 bases identical to TRBD1. The sample consisted of peripheral blood mononuclear cells (PBMCs), taken when the disease was refractory, from a patient treated with antithyroid drugs. The CDR3 sequence: CASSLGGQFNSPLHF. In DNA, the CDR3 is TGTGCCAGCAGTTTAGGGGGACAGTTCAATTCACCCCTCCACTTT.